The entry that follows covers one T cell receptor beta chain sequence. These data originate in a study of ipilimumab plus nivolumab after autologous stem cell transplantation. Trimming removed 4 bases at V and 6 bases at J, with 18 bases between. The CDR3 loop spans 16 amino acids. Germline V gene data show CDR1 as SGHVT and CDR2 as SQSDAQ. Profiled with immunoSEQ multiplex PCR; TCRdb holds only in-frame clones, not every one. Here the sample spans about 700 clones, over 70% being singletons. The clonotype comes from a male donor with multiple myeloma. Material: PBMCs, obtained in a trial of ipilimumab plus nivolumab as post-transplant consolidation. The chain combines TRBV7-4 with TRBJ2-2, with a weak D call TRBD2 (6 bases). CDR3 loop: CASSWGPGEGSGELFF. The CDR3 nucleotides read TGTGCCAGCAGCTGGGGTCCGGGAGAGGGCTCCGGGGAGCTGTTTTTT.